The T cell receptor (beta chain) described here comes from a study of cytomegalovirus exposure and HLA in healthy donors. Study-level points and caveats: About 87% or about 30% of the time was how often most TCR beta V segments were productive, according to an earlier analysis.

In regard to this clone: Its specificity is not known.

It was with 60 Vbeta and 13 Jbeta primers that the PCR ran. The data were produced by immunoSEQ multiplex PCR, yet TCRdb's version contains in-frame clones alone and is incomplete. Here the sample spans around 140,000 clones, 70% to 85% being singletons. The CDR3 loop spans 13 amino acids. CDR1 SGHRS and CDR2 YFSETQ come from the germline V gene. V was trimmed by 4 bases and J by 0 bases, leaving 8 bases between them. Specimen: PBMCs. The receptor was isolated from a female donor in good health and CMV-seronegative. The J gene is TRBJ2-7, the V gene TRBV5-1; D perhaps matches TRBD1 (5 bases). The CDR3 sequence: CASSADSSYEQYF. CDR3 sequence (DNA): TGCGCCAGCAGCGCTGACAGCTCCTACGAGCAGTACTTC.